This is a list of T cell receptor beta chains from one sample in a study of neurological immune-mediated disorders. TCRdb re-called the 5' RACE reads with MiXCR, one entry per CDR3 protein. The data contain approximately 44,000 distinct CDR3 sequences, 5.8% of them singletons. Sequenced input: CD4+ T cells from blood. The receptors were gathered from a woman younger than 30 with multiple sclerosis. Both conserved end residues are part of each CDR3.

j_call cdr3_length v_call cdr3_aa
TRBJ2-1 16 TRBV7-9 CASSLLGRFTYNEQFF
TRBJ1-3 15 TRBV6-5 CASREFRSSGNTIYF
TRBJ2-1 19 TRBV29-1 CSVEPQMTRAGGNYNEQFF
TRBJ2-3 16 TRBV5-1 CASSSRQGALTDTQYF
TRBJ1-2 14 TRBV9 CASSVEGSSYGYTF
TRBJ2-2 14 TRBV10-2 CASNQDLDTGELFF
TRBJ2-3 13 TRBV6-5 CASSSHDRGREYF
TRBJ2-7 15 TRBV5-1 CASSPPGQGWYEQYF
TRBJ2-5 14 TRBV18 CASSPTGFGETQYF
TRBJ1-4 15 TRBV20-1 CSARGRTATNEKLFF
TRBJ2-4 15 TRBV21-1 CASSGNRGTKNIQYF
TRBJ1-2 15 TRBV5-5 CASSLVQGEAGGYTF
TRBJ2-1 12 TRBV6-1 CASNSAYNEQFF
TRBJ2-5 17 TRBV9 CASSVGTSGGIQETQYF
TRBJ2-7 13 TRBV5-1 CASSLGTGSEQYF
TRBJ1-4 16 TRBV6-5 CASSYSPPGAGEKLFF
TRBJ2-2 14 TRBV5-1 CASSNRGATGELFF
TRBJ1-4 13 TRBV7-8 CASSLSVREKLFF
TRBJ1-2 14 TRBV28 CASSHQGPLDGYTF
TRBJ2-1 16 TRBV6-5 CASSHRSRGLRVEQFF
TRBJ2-3 16 TRBV19 CASSASGGLRPDTQYF
TRBJ2-2 15 TRBV5-5 CASSPLDRNTGELFF
TRBJ2-1 15 TRBV7-6 CASSLNSGNTDEQFF
TRBJ2-4 12 TRBV2 CASSGQGTAWYF
TRBJ2-3 16 TRBV6-5 CASSEQGASGADTQYF
TRBJ2-5 16 TRBV5-1 CASSLLTGGGRETQYF
TRBJ1-6 14 TRBV5-1 CASSLPGTGSPLHF
TRBJ2-2 14 TRBV7-9 CASSLGGSAGELFF
TRBJ2-7 12 TRBV9 CASRGATYEQYF
TRBJ2-3 17 TRBV12-3/TRBV12-4 CASTPSSGGVSTDTQYF
TRBJ2-5 15 TRBV6-5 CASSRIQGPRGTQYF
TRBJ2-7 11 TRBV20-1 CSARGQYEQYF
TRBJ2-1 12 TRBV6-1 CASDRDKNEQFF
TRBJ1-1 12 TRBV5-1 CASSPSSGEAFF
TRBJ2-7 16 TRBV7-6 CASSLGTLAGSYEQYF
TRBJ1-4 11 TRBV20-1 CIGRAGEKLFF
TRBJ2-7 14 TRBV5-1 CASSPTPGTYEQYF
TRBJ1-1 18 TRBV12-3/TRBV12-4 CASSSIGTGGRLNTEAFF
TRBJ1-2 15 TRBV20-1 CSARDYRVPLAGYTF
TRBJ2-5 14 TRBV3-1 CASSPTGPGETQYF
TRBJ1-2 17 TRBV9 CASSVELRPSANYGYTF
TRBJ2-5 15 TRBV15 CATSRDRQTKETQYF
TRBJ2-5 14 TRBV5-1 CASSLSFAGETQYF
TRBJ1-1 11 TRBV29-1 CSVGTDRYLFF
TRBJ2-6 18 TRBV6-5 CASSQTGTKASGANVLTF
TRBJ1-4 12 TRBV18 CASSPENEKLFF
TRBJ2-7 15 TRBV5-1 CASSSSGTGAYEQYF
TRBJ1-1 15 TRBV5-1 CASSLLRGLLTEAFF
TRBJ2-2 14 TRBV3-1 CASSQGGWAGELFF
TRBJ1-3 13 TRBV7-2 CASSLDRRSRGDF
TRBJ2-1 15 TRBV14 CASSPMGHDANEQFF
TRBJ2-1 16 TRBV7-2 CASSARLAGAYNEQFF
TRBJ2-1 15 TRBV15 CVTSREQGRRNEQFF
TRBJ1-1 15 TRBV29-1 CSVEIRIGGRAEAFF